This is a list of T cell receptor beta chains from one sample in a study of T cell clusters in autoimmune cytopenias. TCRdb reprocessed the multiplex PCR reads; each CDR3 protein has one entry and no DNA is given. With roughly 6,700 distinct CDR3 sequences in the sample, the ten largest clones hold around 4.7%. Separately, the same data were catalogued under a study of T cell repertoires in aging, cancer and after chemotherapy.

Sequenced: peripheral blood. The origin of the receptors is a human donor in good health. The CDR3 runs from the conserved cysteine through the conserved F or W. Rows give clone size only sometimes, using once, few, many, or a class for an expanded clone.

cdr3_length j_call clone_size v_call cdr3_aa
15 TRBJ2-7 . TRBV20-1 CSAREVGRGRYEQYF
15 TRBJ1-5 . TRBV12-3/TRBV12-4 CASRPTGGENQPQHF
12 TRBJ1-1 . TRBV27 CASSSTGGGAFF
15 TRBJ1-5 medium-sized TRBV15 CATSRGDRGDQPQHF
16 TRBJ2-3 medium-sized TRBV6-5 CASTPGGTGRTDTQYF
12 TRBJ2-5 medium-sized TRBV5-6 CASSPGLAPEYF
18 TRBJ2-2 . TRBV6-2/TRBV6-3 CASSTPNSGRALIGELFF
13 TRBJ2-7 . TRBV4-2 CASSQDGGYEQYF
18 TRBJ2-1 . TRBV18 CASSPLPQTGGSYNEQFF
15 TRBJ2-1 . TRBV20-1 CSARPSLGSYNEQFF
15 TRBJ2-7 . TRBV7-9 CASSLALRPSYEQYF
14 TRBJ1-1 . TRBV5-1 CASSLRSGGTEAFF
12 TRBJ2-1 . TRBV5-4 CASSFRTSREFF
18 TRBJ2-6 . TRBV7-6 CASSLAGQGISGANVLTF
18 TRBJ2-7 . TRBV6-2/TRBV6-3 CASSYPLPGQGPTYEQYF
15 TRBJ1-2 . TRBV6-1 CASSEQTRTAYGYTF
19 TRBJ2-7 medium-sized TRBV6-2/TRBV6-3 CASSLTLEGTGTVTYEQYF
19 TRBJ2-1 medium-sized TRBV7-6 CASSLFSSGGGSSYNEQFF
15 TRBJ1-2 . TRBV19 CASTALAGRNYGYTF
15 TRBJ2-5 medium-sized TRBV5-4 CASSFGTGTGETQYF
14 TRBJ1-1 . TRBV10-3 CAISPTGQNTEAFF
15 TRBJ2-3 medium-sized TRBV5-4 CASSLAGESTDTQYF
12 TRBJ2-2 large TRBV29-1 CSVVLGTGELFF
15 TRBJ1-1 . TRBV6-6 CASTEMYSQSTEAFF
13 TRBJ2-3 . TRBV12-3/TRBV12-4 CASKLDFTDTQYF
12 TRBJ2-1 . TRBV12-3/TRBV12-4 CASSFGYNEQFF
15 TRBJ2-7 . TRBV5-4 CASSLEWGEAYEQYF
16 TRBJ2-5 medium-sized TRBV19 CASSISVLAIQETQYF
15 TRBJ2-7 medium-sized TRBV11-1 CASSLTLRDEGEQYF
13 TRBJ1-2 . TRBV7-9 CASSLQGARGYTF
16 TRBJ2-1 medium-sized TRBV12-3/TRBV12-4 CASSRTRGPQNNEQFF
17 TRBJ2-1 . TRBV20-1 CTPQQGEGQLSYNEQFF
14 TRBJ1-6 . TRBV20-1 CSARAGVLNSPLHF
17 TRBJ1-4 . TRBV4-2 CASSQLVTGQSNEKLFF
15 TRBJ1-1 medium-sized TRBV5-3 CARSPDRGRRTEAFF
17 TRBJ2-1 medium-sized TRBV29-1 CSVSREVETSLYNEQFF
13 TRBJ1-2 . TRBV19 CASSIDRGRGYTF
17 TRBJ2-5 medium-sized TRBV6-6 CASSYVQVREDGKTQYF
14 TRBJ2-1 medium-sized TRBV27 CASSFAGGPGEQFF
12 TRBJ2-2 medium-sized TRBV6-6 CASFGGTGELFF
17 TRBJ2-7 . TRBV21-1 CASSKDREARTSYEQYF
14 TRBJ2-7 . TRBV5-1 CASTESPGGYEQYF
12 TRBJ2-3 . TRBV28 CASTGGTDTQYF
12 TRBJ1-2 medium-sized TRBV27 CASSGGYADYTF
13 TRBJ2-6 . TRBV12-3/TRBV12-4 CASSFSGANVLTF
11 TRBJ2-1 medium-sized TRBV24-1 CATSAFNEQFF
14 TRBJ2-7 . TRBV6-5 CASRIDRGSYEQYF
17 TRBJ2-5 . TRBV27 CASSFHGTGGSQETQYF